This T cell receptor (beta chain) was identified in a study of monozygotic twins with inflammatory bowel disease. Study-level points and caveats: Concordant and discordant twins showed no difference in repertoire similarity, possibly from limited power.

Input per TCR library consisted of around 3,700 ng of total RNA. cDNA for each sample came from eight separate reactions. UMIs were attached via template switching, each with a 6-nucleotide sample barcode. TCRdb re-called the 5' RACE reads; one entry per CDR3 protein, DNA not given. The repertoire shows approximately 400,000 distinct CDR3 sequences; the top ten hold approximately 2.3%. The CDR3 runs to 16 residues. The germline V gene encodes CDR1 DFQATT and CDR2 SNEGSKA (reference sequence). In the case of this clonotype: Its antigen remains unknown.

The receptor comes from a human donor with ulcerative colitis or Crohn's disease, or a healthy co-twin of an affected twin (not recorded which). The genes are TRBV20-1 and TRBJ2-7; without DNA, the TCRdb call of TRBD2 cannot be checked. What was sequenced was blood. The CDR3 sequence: CSARRLAGGQSYEQYF.